This TCR beta chain emerged from a study of response to subunit inactivated influenza vaccine. TCRdb re-called the RT-PCR reads through MiXCR, storing one row per CDR3 protein. The sample carries roughly 630,000 distinct CDR3 sequences, around 13% recorded once. Study-level points and caveats: The study's authors posited that every seasonal influenza vaccination enlists few new T cells.

CDR3 length: 17 residues. Germline CDR1 and CDR2: SGHAT and FQNNGV. V lost 2 bases and J lost 3, with 16 bases in between. To note about this clonotype: Its specificity is unknown.

The clonotype originates from a man aged 50 or older who received an inactivated influenza vaccine. The specimen comprised PBMCs from blood, sampled less than 15 days before vaccination. This rearrangement joins TRBV11-2 to TRBJ2-2; a weak D match, TRBD2 (5 bases). CDR3 DNA: TGTGCCAGCAGCTTATCGAGGGTGGGGAGTTACACCGGGGAGCTGTTTTTT. It specifies CASSLSRVGSYTGELFF.